This is a list of T cell receptor beta chains from one sample in a study of T cell responses to AZD1222 COVID-19 vaccine. Sequencing used immunoSEQ multiplex PCR; TCRdb keeps in-frame clones, though not all of them. The sample shows more than 95,000 clones, approximately 87% of them seen only once. This sample comprised peripheral blood, obtained on day 0 of AZD1222 vaccination. The receptors come from an adult in good health. CDR3s leave out the opening cysteine and the closing phenylalanine or tryptophan. The order of the fields is V gene, CDR3 protein.

TRBV6-5	ASSYYAGRSSYEQY
TRBV5-1	ASSFQGGPGDTEAF
TRBV5-1	ATTPSQGRQETQY
TRBV27	ASKFETAVDNEQF
TRBV6-5	ASSLTEDYGYT
TRBV6-6	ASSSGGGGYT
TRBV7-2	ASSLGTAYNEQF
TRBV14	ASSRKGGDSKQF
TRBV9	ASSLYSGSGANEQF
TRBV9	ASSRGGGGNTEAF
TRBV19	ASSMGGTGIEQY
TRBV6-5	ASGETSSYEQY
TRBV25-1	ASSGQGAGGYT
TRBV2	ASLPYMTETNEKLF
TRBV4-2	ASSHGGEGNQPQH
TRBV6-2/TRBV6-3	ASSYRDRGRGEQY
TRBV9	ASSALGGESTDTQY
TRBV5-4	ASSWKGQLDTQY
TRBV2	ASQGAGYEQY
TRBV7-9	ASSLSRTDSNQPQH
TRBV9	ASSVNGVSDEQF
TRBV7-2	ASSLDPRVVNGYT